This TCR beta chain was recorded in a study of identical twins. Whole-study results and caveats: Models underestimated TCR alpha sharing (out-of-frame) in monozygotic twins. Fewer insertions marked abundant cord blood beta clonotypes; young adult naive trended weakly, memory not at all.

Concerning this clonotype: Its antigen is still unknown.

V was shortened by 2 bases and J by 6 bases, with 8 bases between the two germline ends. The CDR3 has 11 amino acids. Germline loops: CDR1 SQVTM, CDR2 ANQGSEA. TCRdb processed the 5' RACE reads anew with MiXCR; each CDR3 protein has one entry. Of 310,000 or so distinct CDR3 sequences in the sample, approximately 8% were seen once. This sample also appeared in a second study, on yellow fever vaccine responses in identical twins.

This chain uses TRBV29-1 with TRBJ2-7; D call uncertain. This receptor was identified in a woman aged 18 to 35 in good health. The specimen was memory (CD45RO+) T cells sorted from blood. The CDR3 sequence: CSVELVGEQYF. CDR3 coding DNA: TGCAGCGTTGAACTAGTCGGCGAGCAGTACTTC.